This passage covers 13 T cell receptor beta chains from one sample sequenced in a study of naive and memory T cell subsets. An equimolar mix of two oligonucleotides served as the beta constant-region primer for TRBC1 and TRBC2. Nested alpha and beta constant-region primers with the SP2 primer drove four PCR rounds on ligated cDNA. TCRdb reprocessed the UMI-ligation and nested PCR reads with MiXCR, giving one entry per CDR3 protein. The repertoire holds about 82,000 distinct CDR3 sequences, with around 9% as singletons. The sequenced sample was naive CD8+ T cells from blood. The receptors derive from a human donor in good health.

The chain combines TRBV15 with TRBJ2-7, with 9 bases matching TRBD2. Germline trimming cut 3 bases from V and 9 bases from J; bases unmatched to any gene: 9. Germline V lookup: CDR1 LNHNV, CDR2 YYDKDF (reference sequence). The CDR3 contains 14 residues. CDR3 in amino acids: CATSSPSGTSGQYF. As DNA, the CDR3 is TGTGCCACCAGCAGCCCTAGCGGGACGTCTGGGCAGTACTTC.

Comments on this clonotype: A much more abundant neighbour one base away suggests this may be a read error. The chain carries TRBV12-3 or TRBV12-4 and TRBJ1-4; D is unclear. This CDR3 is built from 11 residues. CDR3 DNA sequence: TGTGTCAGCAGTACCAATGAAAAACTGTTTTTT. Its translation: CVSSTNEKLFF.

This clonotype was counted ten times or more. V and J are TRBV27 and TRBJ2-1, with a tentative D call TRBD2 (5 bases). With 7 bases removed from V and 9 bases from J, the gap between germline ends came to 25 bases. This CDR3 comprises 16 residues. Germline CDR1 MNHEY, CDR2 SMNVEV (reference sequence). The CDR3 DNA is TGTGCCAGCACCGCAATACCCGGGTGGGAGAGAGGTGAGCAGTTCTTC. This translates into CASTAIPGWERGEQFF.

This clonotype turned up a few times. The chain links TRBV27 to TRBJ2-7, with 9 bases that match TRBD1. The length of the CDR3 is 13 residues. Germline assignment: CDR1 MNHEY and CDR2 SMNVEV (reference sequence). The ends lost 6 bases at V and 7 bases at J; junction bases unmatched: 7. The DNA for the CDR3 is TGTGCCAGCAGGCCTGACAGGGGGGGGGAGCAGTACTTC. This encodes CASRPDRGGEQYF.

The chain joins TRBV13 to TRBJ2-1, with TRBD2 matching 9 bases. The length of the CDR3 is 15 residues. V trimming: 2 bases; J trimming: 9 bases; junction bases outside the gene matches: 8. Germline V gene data show CDR1 as PRHDT and CDR2 as FYEKMQ (reference sequence). The CDR3 reads CASSLSLAGSGEQFF. DNA for the CDR3: TGTGCCAGCAGCTTATCGCTAGCGGGATCAGGTGAGCAGTTCTTC.

The rearrangement joins TRBV13 to TRBJ2-1; D is unresolved. V lost 0 bases and J 9 bases, leaving 9 bases between the germline ends. The germline V gene encodes CDR1 PRHDT and CDR2 FYEKMQ (reference sequence). The CDR3 is 13 amino acids. The CDR3 region has the DNA TGTGCCAGCAGCTTAGGCCGAGGTTTTGAGCAGTTCTTC. Residues: CASSLGRGFEQFF.

V and J are TRBV4-1 and TRBJ2-1; D is unresolved. There are 14 residues in the CDR3. Germline lookup yields CDR1 MGHRA and CDR2 YSYEKL. Trimming stripped 0 bases from V and 7 bases from J, with 10 bases between. Here the CDR3 reads CASSQDPGWNEQFF. The CDR3 DNA sequence: TGCGCCAGCAGCCAAGATCCCGGATGGAATGAGCAGTTCTTC.

The rearrangement links TRBV7-2 to TRBJ2-2; 10 positions agree with TRBD2. V lost 4 bases to trimming and J lost 5 bases; unmatched junction nucleotides: 4. The length of the CDR3 is 15 residues. Germline CDR1 reads SGHTA; CDR2 reads FQGNSA. DNA for the CDR3: TGTGCCAGCAGCTATCTAGCGGGAGTAACCGGGGAGCTGTTTTTT. Translating it yields CASSYLAGVTGELFF.

As regards this clonotype: Given a much more abundant clone one base away, this may be a read error. The rearrangement uses TRBV5-4 and TRBJ2-7; no clear D. V lost 4 bases to trimming and J lost 3 bases, with 14 bases between them. Per the germline V gene, CDR1 is SGHNT and CDR2 is YYREEE (reference sequence). CDR3 length equals 14 residues. This CDR3 reads CASSTFTSIYEQYF. In DNA form, the CDR3 reads TGTGCCAGCAGCACCTTCACGTCTATCTACGAGCAGTACTTC. The full variable domain, rest sourced from reference TRBV5-4 and TRBJ2-7, is ETGVTQSPTHLIKTRGQQVTLRCSSQSGHNTVSWYQQALGQGPQFIFQYYREEENGRGNFPPRFSGLQFPNYSSELNVNALELDDSALYLCASSTFTSIYEQYFGPGTRLTVT.

V and J are TRBV19 and TRBJ2-1; TRBD2 might be the D (6 bases). Germline V gene data show CDR1 as LNHDA and CDR2 as SQIVND (reference sequence). The CDR3 spans 16 residues. With 3 bases removed from V and 0 bases from J, the gap between germline ends came to 12 bases. The CDR3 spells CASSISAGSSYNEQFF. CDR3 coding DNA: TGTGCCAGTAGTATTTCGGCGGGGAGCTCCTACAATGAGCAGTTCTTC.

This clonotype was picked up a small number of times. The chain uses TRBV2 and TRBJ1-2, with D hard to call. The CDR3 sequence is 14 residues long. Germline CDR1 is SNHLY and CDR2 is FYNNEI. V was clipped by 3 bases and J by 7 bases, with 15 bases between them. In DNA, the CDR3 is TGTGCCAGCAGTGAGTGGAGCCTCCCCCCTGGCTACACCTTC. Translation gives CASSEWSLPPGYTF.

This clonotype was observed at least ten times. This chain joins TRBV29-1 and TRBJ2-5, with a weak D call TRBD1 (5 bases). V shed 3 bases and J shed 3 bases, with 11 bases lying between them. Germline lookup yields CDR1 SQVTM and CDR2 ANQGSEA. CDR3 length: 13 residues. The CDR3 region is CSVDGPGKETQYF. In DNA form, the CDR3 reads TGCAGCGTTGACGGCCCAGGGAAAGAGACCCAGTACTTC.

This clonotype came up a few times. The chain links TRBV29-1 to TRBJ1-2; 7 nucleotides line up with TRBD1. The V gene's germline CDR1 is SQVTM and CDR2 ANQGSEA. This CDR3 contains 16 residues. V lost 0 bases and J lost 4; bases outside the gene matches: 11. The CDR3 loop reads CSVEETGVPGTYGYTF. DNA for the CDR3: TGCAGCGTTGAAGAAACAGGGGTTCCGGGTACCTATGGCTACACCTTC.